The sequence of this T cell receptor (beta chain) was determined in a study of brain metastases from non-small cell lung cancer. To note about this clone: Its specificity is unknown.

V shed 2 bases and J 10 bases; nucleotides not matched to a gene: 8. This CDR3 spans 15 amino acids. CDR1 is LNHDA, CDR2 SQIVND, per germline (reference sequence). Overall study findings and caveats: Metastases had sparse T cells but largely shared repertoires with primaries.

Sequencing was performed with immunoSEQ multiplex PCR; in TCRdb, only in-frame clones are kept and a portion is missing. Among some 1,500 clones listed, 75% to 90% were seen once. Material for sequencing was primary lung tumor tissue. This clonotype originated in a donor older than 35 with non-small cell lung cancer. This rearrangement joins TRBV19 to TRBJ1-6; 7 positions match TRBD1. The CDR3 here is CASSIISNRGSPLHF. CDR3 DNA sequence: TGTGCCAGTAGTATAATATCAAACAGGGGATCACCCCTCCACTTT.